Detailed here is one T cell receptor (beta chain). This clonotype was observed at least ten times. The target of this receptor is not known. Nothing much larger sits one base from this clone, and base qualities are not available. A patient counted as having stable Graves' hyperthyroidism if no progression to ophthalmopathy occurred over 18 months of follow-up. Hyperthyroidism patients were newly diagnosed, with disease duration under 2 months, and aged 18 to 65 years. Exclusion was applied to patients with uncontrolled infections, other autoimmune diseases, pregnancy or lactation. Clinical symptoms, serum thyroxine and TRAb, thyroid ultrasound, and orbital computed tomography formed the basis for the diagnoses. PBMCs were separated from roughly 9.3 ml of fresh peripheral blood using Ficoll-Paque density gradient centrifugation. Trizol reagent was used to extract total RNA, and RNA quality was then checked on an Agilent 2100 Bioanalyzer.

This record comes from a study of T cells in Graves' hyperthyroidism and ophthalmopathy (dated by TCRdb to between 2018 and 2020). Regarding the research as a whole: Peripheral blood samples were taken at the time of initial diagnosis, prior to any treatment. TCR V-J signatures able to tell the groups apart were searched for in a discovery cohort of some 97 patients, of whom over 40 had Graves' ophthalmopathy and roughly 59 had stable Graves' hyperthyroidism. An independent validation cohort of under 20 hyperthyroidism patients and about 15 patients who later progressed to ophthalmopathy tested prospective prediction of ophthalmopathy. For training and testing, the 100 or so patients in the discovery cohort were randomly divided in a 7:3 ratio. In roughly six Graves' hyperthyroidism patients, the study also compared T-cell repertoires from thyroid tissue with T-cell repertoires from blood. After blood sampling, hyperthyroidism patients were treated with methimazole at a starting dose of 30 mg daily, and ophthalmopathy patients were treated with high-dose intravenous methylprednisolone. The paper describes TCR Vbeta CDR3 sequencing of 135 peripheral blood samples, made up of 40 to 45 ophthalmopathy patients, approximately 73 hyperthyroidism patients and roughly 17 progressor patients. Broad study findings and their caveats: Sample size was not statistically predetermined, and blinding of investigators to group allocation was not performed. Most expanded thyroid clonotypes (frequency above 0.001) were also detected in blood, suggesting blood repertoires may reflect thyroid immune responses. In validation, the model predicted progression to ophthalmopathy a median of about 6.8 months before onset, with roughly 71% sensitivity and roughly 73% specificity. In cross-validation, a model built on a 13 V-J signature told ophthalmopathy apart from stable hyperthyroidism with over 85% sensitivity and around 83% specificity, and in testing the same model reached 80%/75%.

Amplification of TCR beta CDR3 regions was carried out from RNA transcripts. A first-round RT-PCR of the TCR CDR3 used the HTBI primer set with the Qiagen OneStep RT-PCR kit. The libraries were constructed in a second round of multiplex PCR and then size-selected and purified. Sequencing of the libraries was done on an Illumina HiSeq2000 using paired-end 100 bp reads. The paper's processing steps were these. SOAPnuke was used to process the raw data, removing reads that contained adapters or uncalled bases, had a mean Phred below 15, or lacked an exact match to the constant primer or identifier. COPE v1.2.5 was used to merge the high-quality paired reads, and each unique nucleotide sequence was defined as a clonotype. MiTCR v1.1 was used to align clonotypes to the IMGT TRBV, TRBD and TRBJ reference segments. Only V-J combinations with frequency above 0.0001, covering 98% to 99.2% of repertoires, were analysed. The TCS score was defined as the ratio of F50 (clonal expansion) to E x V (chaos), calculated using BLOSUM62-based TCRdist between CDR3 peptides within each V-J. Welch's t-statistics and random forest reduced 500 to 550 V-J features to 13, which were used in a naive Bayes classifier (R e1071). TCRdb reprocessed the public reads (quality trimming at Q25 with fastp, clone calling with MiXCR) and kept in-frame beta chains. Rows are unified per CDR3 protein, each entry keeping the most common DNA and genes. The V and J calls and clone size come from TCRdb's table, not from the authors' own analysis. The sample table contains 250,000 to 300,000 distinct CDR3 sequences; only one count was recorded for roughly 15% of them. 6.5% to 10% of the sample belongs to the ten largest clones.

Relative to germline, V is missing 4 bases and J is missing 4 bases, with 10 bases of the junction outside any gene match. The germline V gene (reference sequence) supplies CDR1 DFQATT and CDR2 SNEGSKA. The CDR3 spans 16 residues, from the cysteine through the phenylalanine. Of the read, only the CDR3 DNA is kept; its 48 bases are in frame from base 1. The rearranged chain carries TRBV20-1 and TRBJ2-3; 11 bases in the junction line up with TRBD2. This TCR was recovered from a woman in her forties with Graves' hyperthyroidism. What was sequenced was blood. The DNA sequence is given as TGCAGTGCTAAAGCCCATTCTAGCGGGAGGTCAGATACGCAGTATTTT. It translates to CSAKAHSSGRSDTQYF.